One and the same sample provided the 29 T cell receptor beta chains below, sequenced in a study of blood T cell repertoires in COVID-19. The method was immunoSEQ multiplex PCR; TCRdb's version includes in-frame clones alone and lacks a portion of them. The table records under 150,000 clones, around nine tenths of them present only once. Material: peripheral blood. The receptor source for this set is a human donor in a cohort sampled during active COVID-19.

J is TRBJ2-1 and V is TRBV19; 9 nucleotides match TRBD2. The CDR3 is made up of 16 amino acids. The junction had 6 bases not matched to a gene; V was cut back by 5 bases and J by 1 base. CDR1 and CDR2 (germline): LNHDA, SQIVND (reference sequence). CDR3 sequence (DNA): TGTGCCAGTAGTTGGCGGGGGGGAGGGTCCTACAATGAGCAGTTCTTC. The encoded protein is CASSWRGGGSYNEQFF.

The chain carries TRBV6-5 and TRBJ1-1; no firm D call. The CDR3 covers 14 residues. The V gene's germline CDR1 is MNHEY and CDR2 SVGAGI. The V end lost 0 bases, the J end lost 5 bases, and 10 bases lay between the germline ends. As DNA, the CDR3 is TGTGCCAGCAGTTACTCACCAGCGGGAACTGAAGCTTTCTTT. It codes for CASSYSPAGTEAFF.

The chain carries TRBV18 and TRBJ1-1; the D gene is possibly TRBD1 (6 bases). The V gene lost 6 bases and the J gene lost 1 base, with 15 bases spanning the gap. Germline CDR1 and CDR2: KGHSH and LQKENI. This CDR3 is 15 amino acids long. CDR3 DNA sequence: TGTGCCAGCTCGAGAGGACAGCTAGCGAACACTGAAGCTTTCTTT. It encodes CASSRGQLANTEAFF.

The chain uses TRBV6-5 and TRBJ1-2; 7 bases are shared with TRBD1. Germline CDR1 is MNHEY and CDR2 is SVGAGI. The length of the CDR3 is 14 residues. After removal of 1 base from V and 4 bases from J, the junction contained 3 bases not matched to a gene. This CDR3 is CASSYWDSPYGYTF. Written as DNA, the CDR3 is TGTGCCAGCAGTTACTGGGACAGTCCCTATGGCTACACCTTC.

The gene calls are TRBV28 and TRBJ2-3; 14 nucleotides line up with TRBD2. The V gene end was trimmed by 9 bases and the J gene end by 1 base; junction bases not matched to a gene: 9. Germline V gene sequence: CDR1 MDHEN, CDR2 SYDVKM. The CDR3 length is 17 residues. CDR3 nucleotide sequence: TGTGCCAGTAAGACTAGCGGGAGGGTATGGGGCACAGATACGCAGTATTTT. Translation gives CASKTSGRVWGTDTQYF. Full variable domain (missing parts from reference TRBV28 and TRBJ2-3): DVKVTQSSRYLVKRTGEKVFLECVQDMDHENMFWYRQDPGLGLRLIYFSYDVKMKEKGDIPEGYSVSREKKERFSLILESASTNQTSMYLCASKTSGRVWGTDTQYFGPGTRLTVL.

The V call is TRBV14, the J call TRBJ2-7; 7 bases line up with TRBD1. CDR3 length equals 14 residues. With V trimmed by 4 bases and J by 3 bases, 6 bases remained unmatched. CDR1 and CDR2 from the germline V gene are SGHDN and FVKESK. This chain's CDR3 is CASSPGTAYYEQYF. The CDR3 DNA follows: TGTGCCAGCAGCCCCGGGACAGCCTACTACGAGCAGTACTTC.

V gene TRBV4-1 combines with J gene TRBJ1-2; 10 nucleotides match TRBD1. This CDR3 comprises 16 residues. V was clipped by 3 bases and J by 7 bases; unmatched bases: 11. CDR1 and CDR2 (germline): MGHRA, YSYEKL. CDR3 nucleotides: TGCGCCAGCAGCCAGGGCCCGGGACAGGGGATTTCTGGCTACACCTTC. Amino acids: CASSQGPGQGISGYTF.

The CDR3 region is CAWSVFSGVGVSTDTQYF. CDR3 DNA sequence: TGTGCCTGGAGTGTTTTTAGCGGAGTGGGGGTTAGCACAGATACGCAGTATTTT. The chain employs TRBV30 and TRBJ2-3; TRBD2 might be the D (6 bases). Germline CDR1 reads GTSNPN; CDR2 reads SVGIG (reference sequence). The CDR3 sequence is 18 residues long. V lost 0 bases, J lost 0 bases, and 19 bases lay in between.

V and J are TRBV25-1 and TRBJ2-7; 9 positions agree with TRBD1. The CDR3 sequence is 15 residues long. Germline CDR1 MGHDK, CDR2 SYGVNS. After removal of 5 bases from V and 4 bases from J, the junction contained 9 bases not matched to a gene. CDR3 DNA: TGTGCCAGCAGTCTAGCCGGGACAGGGCAATACGAGCAGTACTTC. Its protein product is CASSLAGTGQYEQYF.

The chain has TRBV30 and TRBJ1-2; D not certain. Germline V gene sequence: CDR1 GTSNPN, CDR2 SVGIG (reference sequence). The CDR3 has 12 amino acids. Trimming stripped 0 bases from V and 3 bases from J, with 5 bases between. CDR3 DNA: TGTGCCTGGAGTGTAGTAGACTATGGCTACACCTTC. It yields the protein CAWSVVDYGYTF. Together with reference TRBV30 and TRBJ1-2, the CDR3 gives the full variable domain: SQTIHQWPATLVQPVGSPLSLECTVEGTSNPNLYWYRQAAGRGLQLLFYSVGIGQISSEVPQNLSASRPQDRQFILSSKKLLLSDSGFYLCAWSVVDYGYTFGSGTRLTVV.

The chain joins TRBV10-3 to TRBJ2-2; D might be TRBD1 (5 bases). Between the trimmed V and J ends, which lost 3 bases and 6 bases, there was a span of 11 bases. The CDR3 has 14 residues. CDR1 and CDR2 from the germline V gene are ENHRY and SYGVKD. DNA for the CDR3: TGTGCCATCAGTGACCAGGGAAAAGCCGGGGAGCTGTTTTTT. Amino acid sequence: CAISDQGKAGELFF.

The chain couples TRBV18 to TRBJ2-1, with D unresolved. Germline values: CDR1 KGHSH, CDR2 LQKENI. The V and J ends lost 0 bases and 2 bases respectively, with 5 bases between them. The CDR3 consists of 14 residues. CDR3 sequence reads: CASSPPLAYNEQFF. CDR3 nucleotides: TGTGCCAGCTCACCACCATTAGCCTACAATGAGCAGTTCTTC.

This clone is a singleton in its sample. The chain joins TRBV18 to TRBJ2-1; a weak D match, TRBD1 (6 bases). V gave up 6 bases and J gave up 2 bases, with 17 bases separating them. Germline assignment: CDR1 KGHSH and CDR2 LQKENI. The CDR3 contains 16 residues. The CDR3 sequence: CASSSGTPNPYNEQFF. In DNA, the CDR3 is TGTGCCAGCTCTTCCGGGACACCTAATCCCTACAATGAGCAGTTCTTC.

This chain connects TRBV11-1 to TRBJ1-3; TRBD1 matches at 7 bases. Looked up from germline, CDR1 is SGHAT and CDR2 is FQDESV (reference sequence). The CDR3 runs to 13 residues. Trimming took 5 bases from V and 6 from J; bases not matched to a gene: 4. CDR3 residues: CASSVDRVNTIYF. The CDR3, as DNA: TGTGCCAGCAGCGTCGACAGGGTAAACACCATATATTTT.

The chain carries TRBV7-9 and TRBJ1-1; 8 bases fit TRBD1. Germline V lookup: CDR1 SEHNR, CDR2 FQNEAQ (reference sequence). V trimming: 4 bases; J trimming: 1 base; junction bases outside the gene matches: 5. This CDR3 has 15 amino acids. CDR3 amino acids: CASSYLTGANTEAFF. CDR3 sequence (DNA): TGTGCCAGCAGCTACCTGACAGGGGCGAACACTGAAGCTTTCTTT.

This clone is a singleton in its sample. CDR3 DNA: TGCGCCAGCAGCCAACATAGATTTTGGGGGCTCGGGAACACTGAAGCTTTCTTT. This translates into CASSQHRFWGLGNTEAFF. The chain joins TRBV4-3 to TRBJ1-1; D possibly corresponds to TRBD1 (6 bases). There are 18 residues in the CDR3. With 2 bases removed from V and 1 base from J, the gap between germline ends came to 20 bases. CDR1 and CDR2 from the germline V gene are LGHNA and YSLEER.

The rearrangement links TRBV28 to TRBJ2-1; 8 bases line up with TRBD1. After removal of 5 bases from V and 8 bases from J, the junction contained 8 bases not matched to a gene. Germline loops: CDR1 MDHEN, CDR2 SYDVKM. The CDR3 spans 14 residues. The CDR3: CASSQLGQADEQFF. The CDR3 bases are TGTGCCAGCAGTCAATTGGGACAGGCCGATGAGCAGTTCTTC.

The chain recombines TRBV4-3 with TRBJ2-3; 8 bases align to TRBD2. The V segment lost 0 bases and the J segment 3 bases; nucleotides outside the gene matches: 14. Germline-derived CDR1 and CDR2 are LGHNA and YSLEER. This CDR3 is built from 19 residues. This chain's CDR3 is CASSQDPSGLAAGTDTQYF. The CDR3 region has the DNA TGCGCCAGCAGCCAAGATCCTTCCGGACTAGCTGCAGGGACAGATACGCAGTATTTT.

The chain couples TRBV11-2 to TRBJ1-1; 9 bases are a match to TRBD1. Trimming cost V 7 bases and J 11 bases; bases outside gene matches: 14. CDR3 length: 14 residues. Germline CDR1 SGHAT, CDR2 FQNNGV. CDR3 sequence: CASTPWDRARGAFF. As DNA, the CDR3 is TGTGCCAGCACCCCTTGGGACAGGGCAAGGGGGGCTTTCTTT.

This rearrangement joins TRBV29-1 to TRBJ2-1, with D perhaps matching TRBD2 (6 bases). The V and J ends lost 4 bases and 16 bases respectively, with 11 bases between them. CDR1 is SQVTM and CDR2 is ANQGSEA in the germline V gene. This CDR3 spans 9 amino acids. CDR3 region: CSVGTGDFF. The CDR3 coding sequence is TGCAGCGTTGGGACGGGGGATTTCTTC.

The gene calls are TRBV5-1 and TRBJ1-6; TRBD1 aligns across 8 bases. The V gene end was trimmed by 4 bases and the J gene end by 9 bases; junction bases not matched to a gene: 6. Germline V gives CDR1 SGHRS, CDR2 YFSETQ. CDR3 length: 14 residues. The CDR3 spells CASSGGQGGSPLHF. The DNA of the CDR3 is TGCGCCAGCAGCGGCGGACAGGGAGGTTCACCCCTCCACTTT.

This chain uses TRBV6-2 or TRBV6-3 with TRBJ2-1; TRBD2 aligns across 9 bases. The CDR3 is 14 amino acids. The J segment lost 3 bases and the V segment lost 6 bases, leaving 3 bases of the junction unmatched. Germline V gene data show CDR1 as MNHEY and CDR2 as SVGEGT. The CDR3 DNA is TGTGCCAGCAGCCTAGCGGGGTACTACAATGAGCAGTTCTTC. This codes for CASSLAGYYNEQFF.

The gene calls are TRBV5-1 and TRBJ1-3, with 8 bases aligning to TRBD1. The length of the CDR3 is 16 residues. V trimming: 3 bases; J trimming: 1 base; junction bases outside the gene matches: 6. CDR1 and CDR2 (germline): SGHRS, YFSETQ. CDR3 protein: CASSSTTGGSGNTIYF. The CDR3 DNA sequence: TGCGCCAGCAGCTCTACCACAGGGGGGTCTGGAAACACCATATATTTT.

The chain has TRBV7-2 and TRBJ2-5, with TRBD1 matching 7 bases. Trimming at V came to 5 bases and at J to 5 bases, leaving 5 bases not matched to a gene. This CDR3 contains 13 residues. Germline loops: CDR1 SGHTA, CDR2 FQGNSA. In DNA, the CDR3 is TGTGCCAGCAGCCCGACAGGGCACGAGACCCAGTACTTC. This codes for CASSPTGHETQYF.

A single count supports this clone. V gene TRBV27 combines with J gene TRBJ1-2, with 7 bases aligning to TRBD1. The CDR3 length is 18 residues. The V gene end was trimmed by 5 bases and the J gene end by 3 bases; junction bases not matched to a gene: 18. Looked up from germline, CDR1 is MNHEY and CDR2 is SMNVEV (reference sequence). Written as DNA, the CDR3 is TGTGCCAGCAGTCCACTTCGACAGGGTGGGATGGAGGACTATGGCTACACCTTC. Translating gives CASSPLRQGGMEDYGYTF.

This sequence joins TRBV20-1 and TRBJ1-5; D remains ambiguous. The CDR3 covers 14 residues. Trimming cost V 3 bases and J 0 bases, with 9 bases left between them. Germline values: CDR1 DFQATT, CDR2 SNEGSKA (reference sequence). The CDR3 DNA follows: TGCAGTGCTAGTAGGGAGGGTAGCAATCAGCCCCAGCATTTT. Residues: CSASREGSNQPQHF.

This rearrangement joins TRBV28 to TRBJ1-5; D not resolved. Trimming removed 3 bases from V and 4 bases from J, with 7 bases in between. In germline, CDR1 is MDHEN, CDR2 SYDVKM. The CDR3 runs 13 residues. As DNA, the CDR3 is TGTGCCAGCAGTTTGTCGGAGAATCAGCCCCAGCATTTT. Translated, it gives CASSLSENQPQHF.

V usage is TRBV11-1 and J usage is TRBJ2-5, with D possibly TRBD1 on 5 matching bases. From germline, CDR1 is SGHAT and CDR2 FQDESV (reference sequence). This CDR3 is built from 13 residues. V lost 5 bases to trimming and J lost 4 bases, with 11 bases between them. Here the CDR3 reads CASSPSDRETQYF. The CDR3 DNA reads TGTGCCAGCAGCCCCAGTGACAGAGAGACCCAGTACTTC.

The V call is TRBV5-1, the J call TRBJ2-2; 9 nucleotides match TRBD2. Germline trimming cut 2 bases from V and 5 bases from J; bases unmatched to any gene: 4. Germline loops: CDR1 SGHRS, CDR2 YFSETQ. The CDR3 has 15 residues. CDR3 nucleotide sequence: TGCGCCAGCAGCTTAAGCGGGGGGCCAACCGGGGAGCTGTTTTTT. Translating gives CASSLSGGPTGELFF.